Listed below are T cell receptor beta chains from one sample, sequenced in a study of tumor-infiltrating lymphocytes in primary liver carcinoma. TCRdb called the multiplex PCR reads again in MiXCR, with one record for every CDR3 protein. Of 80,000 or so distinct CDR3 sequences in the sample, about 64% are singletons; the top ten hold approximately 13%. Sequencing input: liver tumor tissue from sampling region 4. The receptors stem from a woman aged 60 to 75 with primary liver carcinoma and hepatitis B virus infection. CDR3s include the opening cysteine and the closing phenylalanine or tryptophan. Each record gives: V gene, J gene, clone size, D gene, CDR3 protein, CDR3 DNA. D genes are given only for firm matches. Size is stated for part of the rows, as once, few or many counts, or as a class when the clone is expanded.

TRBV11-2	TRBJ2-3	medium-sized	.	CASSLGFVTVSTDTQYF	TGTGCCAGCAGCTTAGGGTTTGTGACGGTTAGCACAGATACGCAGTATTTT
TRBV11-2	TRBJ2-3	.	.	CASSPSEDAQYF	TGTGCTAGCAGCCCCTCTGAAGATGCGCAGTATTTT
TRBV18	TRBJ1-1	.	.	CASSTPVGGPGRNTEAFF	TGTGCCAGCTCCACACCGGTAGGCGGACCGGGGAGGAACACTGAGGCTTTCTTT
TRBV6-1	TRBJ2-6	many	.	CASSDGLGANVLTF	TGTGCCAGCAGTGACGGACTGGGGGCCAACGTCCTGACTTTC
TRBV6-1	TRBJ2-3	.	.	CASSDSGPTDTQYF	TGTGCCAGCAGTGATAGTGGCCCAACAGATACGCAGTATTTT
TRBV19	TRBJ1-3	.	.	CASRIGDRLRGDITYF	TGTGCCAGCCGGATCGGGGACCGTCTTCGGGGAGACATCACATATTTT
TRBV11-2	TRBJ2-5	.	.	CVSGLESKGTQYF	TGTGTCAGCGGCCTAGAATCCAAGGGGACCCAGTACTTC
TRBV4-1	TRBJ2-3	.	.	CASSQAPGSSRADTQYF	TGCGCCAGCAGCCAAGCCCCCGGGAGTAGCAGGGCAGATACGCAGTATTTT
TRBV20-1	TRBJ2-2	.	TRBD2	CSARGGLAPNTGGLFF	TGCAGTGCTAGAGGGGGACTAGCGCCGAACACCGGGGGGCTGTTTTTT
TRBV29-1	TRBJ2-3	.	TRBD1	CSVGQVGTDMQYF	TGCAGCGTGGGACAGGTGGGGACAGATATGCAGTATTTT
TRBV11-1	TRBJ2-2	.	.	CANSPCLDTGELFF	TGTGCCAACAGTCCGTGCCTTGACACCGGGGAACTGTTTTTT
TRBV6-5	TRBJ1-5	.	TRBD1	CASNHDRDQPQHF	TGTGCCAGCAACCACGACAGGGATCAGCCCCAGCACTTT
TRBV7-9	TRBJ2-5	once	.	CASTTAEIQYF	TGTGCCAGCACCACAGCAGAGATCCAGTACTTC
TRBV27	TRBJ2-1	few	TRBD2	CASSLRAGEGNEQFF	TGTGCCAGCAGTTTAAGAGCGGGAGAGGGGAATGAGCAGTTCTTC
TRBV6-4	TRBJ2-3	.	.	CTSSDVAGGSIDTRYF	.
TRBV7-9	TRBJ1-4	many	TRBD1	CASSLSAGQGTTNEKLFF	TGTGCCAGCAGCTTATCCGCGGGACAGGGAACAACTAATGAAAAACTGTTTTTT
TRBV12-3/TRBV12-4	TRBJ2-7	.	.	CASSLYGDTEQYF	TGTGCCAGCAGCCTTTATGGGGACACCGAGCAGTACTTC
TRBV29-1	TRBJ2-1	once	.	CSVLKHMSNEQFF	TGCAGCGTTCTAAAACACATGAGCAATGAGCAGTTCTTC
TRBV28	TRBJ2-7	many	TRBD2	CASTNGASGRTQYF	TGTGCCAGCACCAATGGGGCTAGCGGGAGGACGCAGTACTTC
TRBV28	TRBJ2-5	.	.	CASSTRPKTQYF	TGTGCCAGCAGTACAAGACCCAAGACCCAGTACTTC
TRBV6-2/TRBV6-3	TRBJ1-1	.	.	CASVETGPNTEAFF	TGTGCCAGCGTGGAGACGGGACCCAACACTGAAGCTTTCTTT
TRBV28	TRBJ1-6	once	.	CASAPYNSPLHF	TGTGCCAGTGCCCCCTATAATTCACCCCTCCACTTT
TRBV6-2/TRBV6-3	TRBJ1-1	many	TRBD1	CASSPWDRGFTEAFF	TGTGCCAGCAGTCCCTGGGACAGGGGGTTCACTGAAGCTTTCTTT
TRBV6-1	TRBJ1-6	many	TRBD1	CAGRTGNSPLHF	TGTGCCGGCAGGACAGGAAATTCACCCCTCCACTTT
TRBV11-2	TRBJ1-3	medium-sized	.	CASSFDIGDTIYF	TGTGCCAGCAGCTTCGATATAGGGGACACCATATATTTT
TRBV6-2/TRBV6-3	TRBJ2-1	many	.	CASSYTLRNEQFF	TGTGCCAGCAGTTACACGCTTAGGAATGAGCAGTTCTTC
TRBV4-1	TRBJ1-5	many	TRBD1	CASSQGQIGQPQHF	TGCGCCAGCAGCCAGGGACAGATAGGACAGCCCCAGCATTTT
TRBV29-1	TRBJ1-2	many	.	CSVALDSLYGYTF	TGCAGCGTTGCCTTGGACAGTCTCTATGGCTACACCTTC
TRBV6-5	TRBJ1-6	.	.	CAGSQPLGDSPIHF	TGTGCCGGCAGCCAACCTTTGGGGGATTCACCCATCCACTTT
TRBV20-1	TRBJ2-3	.	.	CIAAQPGSTDTQYF	TGCATTGCTGCCCAACCGGGTAGCACAGATACGCAGTATTTT
TRBV7-9	TRBJ2-2	once	TRBD2	CASRKPGLAATRELFF	TGTGCCAGCAGAAAACCGGGACTAGCCGCCACCCGGGAGCTGTTTTTT
TRBV6-1	TRBJ2-5	.	.	CATLAQHQEAQYF	TGTGCCACCCTCGCACAGCACCAAGAGGCCCAGTATTTC
TRBV5-1	TRBJ2-2	.	.	CASSLRMGRETGEMFF	TGCGCCAGCAGCTTGCGTATGGGGAGAGAGACCGGGGAGATGTTTTTT
TRBV12-5	TRBJ2-2	few	TRBD1	CASGFLTGTGVGEPFF	TGTGCTAGTGGTTTCCTTACCGGGACAGGGGTTGGGGAGCCGTTTTTT
TRBV11-2	TRBJ2-4	.	.	CASSIAAPKNIQCF	TGTGCCAGCAGCATAGCGGCACCGAAAAACATTCAGTGCTTC
TRBV7-8	TRBJ2-1	.	TRBD1	CASSLVVGQGGKQLF	TGTGCCAGCAGCTTAGTGGTTGGACAGGGGGGTAAGCAGCTCTTC
TRBV11-2	TRBJ2-3	.	.	CANSLERTDTDTQYF	TGTGCCAACAGCTTAGAAAGGACGGACACAGATACGCAGTATTTT
TRBV6-1	TRBJ1-5	.	.	CASSDPRGNRQPRHF	TGTGCCAGCAGTGACCCTCGTGGAAATCGGCAGCCCCGGCACTTT
TRBV28	TRBJ2-4	.	.	CASNLGQFVLNIQYF	TGTGCCAGCAATTTAGGCCAATTCGTCCTAAACATTCAATACTTC
TRBV6-5	TRBJ2-7	.	.	CASRYSKRRGQYF	TGTGCCAGCAGATACTCTAAACGGCGGGGGCAGTACTTC
TRBV11-1	TRBJ2-5	medium-sized	TRBD1	CASSPGTGGRETQYF	TGTGCCAGCAGCCCCGGGACAGGGGGCCGTGAGACCCAGTACTTC
TRBV6-1	TRBJ2-5	.	TRBD2	CASSVLAGWQEIQYF	TGTGCCAGCAGTGTACTAGCGGGATGGCAGGAGATCCAGTACTTC
TRBV11-2	TRBJ2-2	.	TRBD2	CASSPVGGGLVTGELFF	TGTGCCAGTAGTCCAGTAGGCGGGGGACTTGTCACCGGGGAGCTGTTTTTT
TRBV6-5	TRBJ1-2	.	TRBD1	CASSYQQGRVGGYIF	TGCGCCAGCAGTTATCAACAGGGGCGGGTCGGTGGCTACATCTTC
TRBV29-1	TRBJ2-1	once	.	CSVAKRARVGHEQFF	TGCAGCGTTGCCAAGAGGGCACGGGTCGGGCATGAGCAGTTCTTC
TRBV6-4	TRBJ2-1	many	.	CASSDSAGYNEQFF	TGTGCCAGCAGTGACTCTGCGGGGTACAATGAGCAGTTCTTC
TRBV5-5	TRBJ1-2	once	.	CASGLALGPSTNGYTF	TGTGCCAGCGGCTTGGCTCTAGGGCCCTCCACGAATGGCTACACCTTC
TRBV11-2	TRBJ2-1	medium-sized	TRBD2	CASSLRLAMGNEQFF	TGTGCCAGCAGCTTGAGACTAGCGATGGGCAATGAGCAGTTCTTC
TRBV4-2	TRBJ2-3	few	TRBD2	CASNSGTSGRVDTQFF	TGTGCCAGCAACTCCGGGACTAGCGGGAGGGTGGATACGCAGTTTTTT
TRBV18	TRBJ2-3	.	TRBD1	CASSPPETGGTDTQYF	TGTGCCAGCTCACCACCGGAAACAGGGGGCACAGATACGCAGTATTTT
TRBV7-9	TRBJ1-1	many	TRBD1	CASSLNRDSEAFF	TGTGCCAGCAGCTTAAACAGGGACAGCGAAGCTTTCTTT
TRBV6-4	TRBJ2-1	.	.	CASSEGVGSYNEQFF	TGTGCCAGCAGTGAAGGAGTGGGCTCCTACAATGAGCAGTTCTTC
TRBV11-3	TRBJ2-7	.	.	CASNLEVFYEQYF	TGTGCTAGCAACTTGGAGGTATTCTACGAGCAGTACTTC
TRBV15	TRBJ1-6	.	.	CATSRDRGNSPLHF	TGTGCCACCAGCAGAGATAGGGGAAATTCACCCCTCCACTTT
TRBV12-3/TRBV12-4	TRBJ1-5	many	.	CASSLALNHQPQHF	TGTGCCAGCAGTTTAGCGTTAAATCATCAGCCCCAGCATTTT
TRBV20-1	TRBJ1-1	.	.	CSASGFTEAFF	TGCAGTGCTTCAGGGTTCACTGAAGCTTTCTTT
TRBV5-1	TRBJ1-1	few	.	CASAYRTVNTEAFF	TGCGCCAGCGCCTATCGGACAGTCAACACTGAAGCTTTCTTT
TRBV11-2	TRBJ2-1	.	TRBD2	CASSLRGSGNNEQFF	TGTGCCAGCAGCTTACGGGGTAGCGGGAACAATGAGCAGTTCTTC
TRBV30	TRBJ1-2	many	.	CAWRRTGFYGYTF	TGTGCCTGGAGACGGACCGGTTTCTATGGCTACACCTTC